The 17 T cell receptor beta chains below come from one sample, sequenced in a study of blood T cell repertoires in COVID-19. Profiling relied on immunoSEQ multiplex PCR, and the TCRdb table lists in-frame clones only, not all of them. The profile shows over 100,000 clones, about 91% of them singletons. Sequencing input: peripheral blood. The source is a man aged 18 to 29 with acute or convalescent COVID-19.

The J gene is TRBJ2-3, the V gene TRBV5-4; maybe TRBD1 (6 bases). Between the trimmed V and J ends, which lost 0 bases and 5 bases, there was a span of 13 bases. This CDR3 is built from 15 residues. Germline CDR1 reads SGHNT; CDR2 reads YYREEE (reference sequence). DNA for the CDR3: TGTGCCAGCAGCTTGGACAGGGTCCTGGGAGATACGCAGTATTTT. It specifies CASSLDRVLGDTQYF.

This clone was detected a few times. This chain uses TRBV24-1 with TRBJ1-2; unclear D gene. V lost 5 bases and J lost 4, with 16 bases in between. The germline gives CDR1 KGHDR, CDR2 SFDVKD. The CDR3 loop spans 15 amino acids. The CDR3 is CATSGRVFRSYGYTF. The CDR3 nucleotides are TGTGCCACCAGTGGAAGAGTATTCCGGTCCTATGGCTACACCTTC.

The chain has TRBV7-8 and TRBJ1-2, with 9 bases aligning to TRBD1. Per the germline V gene, CDR1 is SGHVS and CDR2 is FQNEAQ. This CDR3 is built from 17 residues. The J segment lost 2 bases and the V segment lost 6 bases, leaving 13 bases of the junction unmatched. CDR3 region: CASRRAGTGTLNYGYTF. The CDR3 DNA follows: TGTGCCAGCAGACGTGCCGGGACAGGGACTTTAAACTATGGCTACACCTTC.

The chain joins TRBV24-1 to TRBJ2-1; 9 positions match TRBD1. In germline, CDR1 is KGHDR, CDR2 SFDVKD. V lost 1 base, J lost 7 bases, and 4 bases stayed unmatched. The CDR3 length is 15 residues. The CDR3 DNA is TGTGCCACCAGTGATTTTGGGACAGGGATGAATGAGCAGTTCTTC. Translated: CATSDFGTGMNEQFF.

This chain joins TRBV11-2 and TRBJ2-7; possible D gene TRBD2, 5 bases. The CDR3 loop spans 12 amino acids. V gave up 5 bases and J gave up 6 bases, with 11 bases separating them. Germline values: CDR1 SGHAT, CDR2 FQNNGV. The CDR3 nucleotides are TGTGCCAGCAGCCACGGGAAAGTCGAGCAGTACTTC. Translating it yields CASSHGKVEQYF.

J is TRBJ2-1 and V is TRBV5-1; 7 bases are a match to TRBD2. This CDR3 comprises 16 residues. The J segment lost 4 bases and the V segment lost 0 bases, leaving 7 bases of the junction unmatched. The germline CDR1 and CDR2 sequences are SGHRS and YFSETQ. CDR3 sequence reads: CASSLVGGLNYNEQFF. The CDR3 region has the DNA TGCGCCAGCAGCTTGGTTGGGGGACTAAATTACAATGAGCAGTTCTTC.

The chain links TRBV27 to TRBJ1-1, with TRBD1 as a possible D gene (5 bases). Trimming took 6 bases from V and 0 from J, leaving 17 bases between them. The CDR3 spans 16 residues. Germline loops: CDR1 MNHEY, CDR2 SMNVEV (reference sequence). CDR3 in DNA: TGTGCCAGCAGCCAAGCGCCATTGGGGCTGAACACTGAAGCTTTCTTT. This encodes CASSQAPLGLNTEAFF.

The chain recombines TRBV25-1 with TRBJ2-1; D call uncertain. Trimming took 4 bases from V and 6 from J, leaving 7 bases between them. This CDR3 region has 12 residues. Germline V gives CDR1 MGHDK, CDR2 SYGVNS. The CDR3: CASSGTGNEQFF. In DNA, the CDR3 is TGTGCCAGCAGTGGTACCGGCAATGAGCAGTTCTTC.

The gene calls are TRBV11-3 and TRBJ2-2; the match to TRBD2 covers 13 bases. Trimming removed 5 bases from V and 7 bases from J; junction bases left unmatched: 4. In germline, CDR1 is SGHNT, CDR2 YENEEA. The CDR3 extends over 15 amino acids. CDR3 region: CASSLRLAGGGELFF. In DNA, the CDR3 is TGTGCCAGCAGCCTCCGACTAGCGGGGGGCGGGGAGCTGTTTTTT. The entire variable domain, with the rest obtained from reference TRBV11-3 and TRBJ2-2, is as follows: EAGVVQSPRYKIIEKKQPVAFWCNPISGHNTLYWYLQNLGQGPELLIRYENEEAVDDSQLPKDRFSAERLKGVDSTLKIQPAELGDSAVYLCASSLRLAGGGELFFGEGSRLTVL.

The DNA of the CDR3 is TGTGCCACCACGGAGGGGACTTCTGGTGGCTACACCTTC. It codes for CATTEGTSGGYTF. The gene calls are TRBV6-5 and TRBJ1-2; the D gene is possibly TRBD1 (5 bases). The germline V gene encodes CDR1 MNHEY and CDR2 SVGAGI. This CDR3 spans 13 amino acids. Trimming cost V 10 bases and J 7 bases, with 19 bases left between them.

V gene TRBV4-2 combines with J gene TRBJ2-7; 7 bases align to TRBD2. The germline CDR1 and CDR2 sequences are LGHNA and YNFKEQ. V trimming: 4 bases; J trimming: 2 bases; junction bases outside the gene matches: 5. This CDR3 has 14 residues. CDR3 in amino acids: CASSRGGLAYEQYF. The CDR3 coding sequence is TGTGCCAGCAGCCGGGGAGGACTAGCCTACGAGCAGTACTTC.

The V and J genes are TRBV2 and TRBJ2-4; no clear D gene. The V gene's germline CDR1 is SNHLY and CDR2 FYNNEI. The CDR3 contains 12 residues. With 3 bases removed from V and 10 bases from J, the gap between germline ends came to 10 bases. CDR3 DNA: TGTGCCAGCAGTGAGGCGGTCGATATTCAGTACTTC. Residues: CASSEAVDIQYF.

V gene TRBV6-5 combines with J gene TRBJ1-1; 9 bases agree with TRBD1. Losses at the gene ends were 2 bases for V and 4 bases for J; bases not matched to a gene: 5. The CDR3 is 15 amino acids. Germline V gene sequence: CDR1 MNHEY, CDR2 SVGAGI. CDR3 sequence (DNA): TGTGCCAGCAGTTACGGGACAGGGCTGGGCACTGAAGCTTTCTTT. Translating it yields CASSYGTGLGTEAFF.

This clone showed up just once. This chain uses TRBV12-3 or TRBV12-4 with TRBJ1-1; D perhaps matches TRBD1 (5 bases). V gave up 3 bases and J gave up 4 bases, with 9 bases separating them. This CDR3 contains 13 residues. Written as DNA, the CDR3 is TGTGCCAGCAGTTTGGAGGGGAGCACTGAAGCTTTCTTT. Translated, it gives CASSLEGSTEAFF.

V and J are TRBV2 and TRBJ1-2; no clear D. This CDR3 has 15 amino acids. The germline V gene encodes CDR1 SNHLY and CDR2 FYNNEI. The ends were cut back, 0 bases at V and 10 bases at J, with 18 bases in the middle. In DNA, the CDR3 is TGTGCCAGCAGTGAAGCGCTTTGGAGTCCCCGGGACTACACCTTC. Its protein product is CASSEALWSPRDYTF.

This chain links TRBV19 with TRBJ2-3, with a tentative D call TRBD1 (7 bases). The germline CDR1 and CDR2 sequences are LNHDA and SQIVND (reference sequence). V shed 4 bases and J shed 4 bases, with 15 bases lying between them. The CDR3 is 15 amino acids. CDR3 coding DNA: TGTGCCAGTAGTACCGGAGGGGGCCGCCCAGATACGCAGTATTTT. Translated, it gives CASSTGGGRPDTQYF.

The chain couples TRBV7-9 to TRBJ2-3, with a weak D call TRBD2 (6 bases). In germline, CDR1 is SEHNR, CDR2 FQNEAQ (reference sequence). V lost 6 bases and J lost 4, with 11 bases in between. The CDR3 is made up of 13 amino acids. In DNA, the CDR3 is TGTGCCAGCAGACCTCTAGCGCCAGATACGCAGTATTTT. Translation: CASRPLAPDTQYF.